This T cell receptor beta chain derives from a study of shared clonotypes between healthy human individuals. Whole-study context: Per-donor plates numbered three CD4 naive, three CD4 memory, two CD8 naive and one CD8 memory.

Nashville, Tennessee was home to all donors, each a Caucasian adult. Overall study results and limits: Genetic and exposure-history diversity was limited by the few donors. The study sampled only blood, and tissue repertoires likely differ.

Details on this clone: No antigen is known for it.

Clones were sequenced by immunoSEQ multiplex PCR, and TCRdb holds only the in-frame ones, with some missing. The data contain 650,000 to 700,000 clones, about 92% of them singletons. V lost 4 bases to trimming and J lost 6 bases, with 15 bases between them. CDR3 length: 14 residues. The source material was memory CD8+ T cells from PBMCs. Stated subset: CD45RO+ cells pooled with CCR7-negative TemRA cells. The TCR originated in a man aged 18-30 years in good health. Some clones in this sample may be carry-over from other donors' samples. The chain has TRBV23-1 and TRBJ1-2; D remains unclear. TRBV23-1 is an ORF, and what it does is uncertain. The CDR3 DNA reads as TGCGCCAGCAGTCCAATCGGGGTGGAGAATGGCTACACCTTC. Translating it yields CASSPIGVENGYTF.